These 25 T cell receptor beta chains originate from one sample sequenced in a study of cytomegalovirus exposure and HLA in healthy donors. 13 Jbeta primers and 60 Vbeta primers were used for the PCR. Sequenced by immunoSEQ multiplex PCR; TCRdb stores in-frame clones only, minus some. The data show tens of thousands of clones, over 55% seen once. The sample comprised PBMCs. Receptors were obtained from a woman aged 25 to 45 in good health and CMV-seronegative.

This chain links TRBV14 with TRBJ1-2; 8 bases fit TRBD1. Germline CDR1 SGHDN, CDR2 FVKESK. The length of the CDR3 is 13 residues. V dropped 10 bases and J dropped 4; count of bases not matched to a gene: 8. CDR3 residues: CATSGGRGYGYTF. CDR3 coding DNA: TGTGCCACCTCAGGGGGCCGGGGCTATGGCTACACCTTC. Full variable domain (missing parts from reference TRBV14 and TRBJ1-2): EAGVTQFPSHSVIEKGQTVTLRCDPISGHDNLYWYRRVMGKEIKFLLHFVKESKQDESGMPNNRFLAERTGGTYSTLKVQPAELEDSGVYFCATSGGRGYGYTFGSGTRLTVV.

The gene calls are TRBV10-2 and TRBJ1-2; D perhaps matches TRBD1 (6 bases). Germline V gene lookup returns CDR1 WSHSY and CDR2 SAAADI. The V and J ends lost 1 base and 1 base respectively, with 19 bases between them. This CDR3 is built from 18 residues. CDR3 bases: TGCGCCAGCAGTGAGTTCACACCGGGACAAGGGATTAACTATGGCTACACCTTC. Its protein is CASSEFTPGQGINYGYTF.

This chain joins TRBV7-2 and TRBJ2-1; 8 bases agree with TRBD2. J gave up 2 bases and V 3 bases, and 3 bases lay outside the gene matches. This CDR3 is 15 amino acids long. Germline V gene data show CDR1 as SGHTA and CDR2 as FQGNSA. The chain's CDR3 is CASSFGGGTYNEQFF. The CDR3 coding sequence is TGTGCCAGCAGCTTCGGCGGGGGGACCTACAATGAGCAGTTCTTC.

The chain couples TRBV5-6 to TRBJ1-2, with 8 bases aligning to TRBD1. V trimming: 4 bases; J trimming: 0 bases; junction bases outside the gene matches: 11. This CDR3 is built from 17 residues. Germline CDR1 SGHDT, CDR2 YYEEEE. In DNA, the CDR3 is TGTGCCAGCAGCAGAACCGACAGGGGATTAGCTAACTATGGCTACACCTTC. It yields the protein CASSRTDRGLANYGYTF.

The chain carries TRBV2 and TRBJ2-3; D unclear. Germline V gene data show CDR1 as SNHLY and CDR2 as FYNNEI. The germline V and J ends were trimmed by 8 bases and 4 bases, with 10 bases remaining between them. CDR3 size: 12 residues. The CDR3 DNA is TGTGCCAGCTCAATGGGCGCAGATACGCAGTATTTT. Translating gives CASSMGADTQYF.

The genes are TRBV13 and TRBJ1-6, with no clear D. V gave up 5 bases and J gave up 0 bases, with 8 bases separating them. The CDR3 covers 15 residues. Germline V gene sequence: CDR1 PRHDT, CDR2 FYEKMQ (reference sequence). CDR3 region: CASSLRGSYNSPLHF. The DNA for the CDR3 is TGTGCCAGCAGCCTCCGAGGCTCCTATAATTCACCCCTCCACTTT.

The gene calls are TRBV11-2 and TRBJ1-2; D uncertain. The germline V gene has CDR1 SGHAT and CDR2 FQNNGV. The V end lost 0 bases, the J end lost 4 bases, and 12 bases lay between the germline ends. There are 15 residues in the CDR3. This CDR3 is CASSLEPGSSYGYTF. The CDR3 region has the DNA TGTGCCAGCAGCTTAGAACCGGGGTCCTCCTATGGCTACACCTTC.

The chain is built from TRBV9 and TRBJ2-7; TRBD2 agrees at 12 bases. The CDR3 runs 15 residues. Per the germline V gene, CDR1 is SGDLS and CDR2 is YYNGEE. V shed 3 bases and J 4 bases; nucleotides not matched to a gene: 5. The DNA for the CDR3 is TGTGCCAGCAGCGGGGGCGGACTAGCGGGATACGAGCAGTACTTC. Amino acids: CASSGGGLAGYEQYF.

The chain employs TRBV9 and TRBJ1-1; D call uncertain. Deletions cut 0 bases from V and 0 bases from J, with 6 bases between. This CDR3 has 14 amino acids. Germline V gene sequence: CDR1 SGDLS, CDR2 YYNGEE. This chain's CDR3 is CASSVGRMNTEAFF. CDR3 nucleotides: TGTGCCAGCAGCGTAGGGCGGATGAACACTGAAGCTTTCTTT.

The chain recombines TRBV6-1 with TRBJ1-5; possible D gene TRBD1, 6 bases. Germline assignment: CDR1 MNHNS and CDR2 SASEGT. There are 13 residues in the CDR3. Between the trimmed V and J ends, which lost 3 bases and 7 bases, there was a span of 10 bases. Written as DNA, the CDR3 is TGTGCCAGCAGTGAGGTCAGGGGACAGCCCCAGCATTTT. Residues: CASSEVRGQPQHF.

The rearrangement joins TRBV27 to TRBJ2-1; 9 bases line up with TRBD1. V was clipped by 6 bases and J by 5 bases; unmatched bases: 14. This CDR3 is built from 17 residues. Germline lookup yields CDR1 MNHEY and CDR2 SMNVEV (reference sequence). This CDR3 reads CASRKRRDREGNNEQFF. CDR3 coding DNA: TGTGCCAGCAGAAAACGCCGGGACAGGGAGGGGAACAATGAGCAGTTCTTC.

This clone showed up just a few times. J is TRBJ2-5 and V is TRBV19, with 8 positions matching TRBD2. V shed 5 bases, J shed 5 bases, and the junction held 4 bases outside the gene matches. From germline, CDR1 is LNHDA and CDR2 SQIVND (reference sequence). The CDR3 runs 13 residues. CDR3 protein: CASSPGLAETQYF. CDR3 sequence (DNA): TGTGCCAGTAGTCCTGGACTAGCTGAGACCCAGTACTTC.

The chain joins TRBV19 to TRBJ1-1; D ambiguous. V shed 6 bases and J shed 5 bases, with 19 bases lying between them. Germline-derived CDR1 and CDR2 are LNHDA and SQIVND (reference sequence). The CDR3 runs to 15 residues. The CDR3 reads CASRPVEGGRTEAFF. CDR3 bases: TGTGCCAGTAGGCCAGTGGAGGGCGGGAGAACTGAAGCTTTCTTT.

The rearrangement uses TRBV10-3 and TRBJ2-1; 10 positions agree with TRBD2. J gave up 2 bases and V 8 bases, and 9 bases lay outside the gene matches. CDR3 length: 16 amino acids. Looked up from germline, CDR1 is ENHRY and CDR2 is SYGVKD. CDR3 nucleotide sequence: TGTGCCATCGGATCTCTAGCGGGAGAAACCTACAATGAGCAGTTCTTC. It translates to CAIGSLAGETYNEQFF.

This clone was counted a few times. The chain employs TRBV6-5 and TRBJ1-1; D uncertain. The CDR3 runs 15 residues. Trimming took off 2 bases at V and 5 bases at J, with 15 bases between the two ends. Per the germline V gene, CDR1 is MNHEY and CDR2 is SVGAGI. CDR3: CASSYRTVEVTEAFF. The DNA of the CDR3 is TGTGCCAGCAGTTACCGGACTGTGGAGGTTACTGAAGCTTTCTTT.

The table lists this clone with a few counts. This chain connects TRBV4-2 to TRBJ2-7; tentatively, D is TRBD1 (6 bases). Germline V lookup: CDR1 LGHNA, CDR2 YNFKEQ. The ends were cut back, 0 bases at V and 2 bases at J, with 11 bases in the middle. The CDR3 extends over 15 amino acids. The CDR3 nucleotides are TGTGCCAGCAGCCAAGAACCGGACAGCCCCTACGAGCAGTACTTC. This sequence encodes CASSQEPDSPYEQYF.

The chain combines TRBV6-6 with TRBJ2-5; D gene ambiguous. The CDR3 length is 11 residues. CDR1 and CDR2 from the germline V gene are MNHNY and SVGAGI (reference sequence). Trimming removed 4 bases from V and 7 bases from J, with 7 bases in between. The CDR3 region has the DNA TGTGCCAGCAGTTCAGAGCGGACCCAGTACTTC. This gives the protein CASSSERTQYF.

The chain combines TRBV7-8 with TRBJ2-1; 11 bases fit TRBD2. J lost 10 bases, V lost 1 base, and 9 bases had no gene match. The CDR3 has 16 amino acids. Germline CDR1 SGHVS, CDR2 FQNEAQ. This chain's CDR3 is CASSLDIASGGREQFF. The CDR3, as DNA: TGTGCCAGCAGCTTAGATATCGCTAGCGGGGGGCGCGAGCAGTTCTTC. Variable domain in full (rest from reference TRBV7-8 and TRBJ2-1): GAGVSQSPRYKVAKRGQDVALRCDPISGHVSLFWYQQALGQGPEFLTYFQNEAQLDKSGLPSDRFFAERPEGSVSTLKIQRTQQEDSAVYLCASSLDIASGGREQFFGPGTRLTVL.

Details on this clone: The junction departs from germline at one end; a sequencing error may be responsible. The chain recombines TRBV28 with TRBJ1-5; no clear D gene. Germline V gives CDR1 MDHEN, CDR2 SYDVKM. CDR3 length equals 16 residues. CDR3 sequence (DNA): TGTGCCAGCAGTCCCACCGGGAGCGGGAGCAATCAGCTCCAGCATTTT. As protein: CASSPTGSGSNQLQHF.

This clone was picked up a small number of times. This rearrangement joins TRBV10-3 to TRBJ2-5; D remains ambiguous. CDR1 is ENHRY and CDR2 is SYGVKD in the germline V gene. V was clipped by 0 bases and J by 1 base, with 9 bases between them. CDR3 length: 15 amino acids. The CDR3: CAISESRGSQETQYF. For the CDR3, the DNA is TGTGCCATCAGTGAGTCGAGAGGATCCCAAGAGACCCAGTACTTC.

This chain links TRBV15 with TRBJ2-5, with D maybe TRBD1 (6 bases). The J call may not be correct, given that the DNA end is closer to TRBJ2-7. The CDR3 spans 14 residues. Germline-derived CDR1 and CDR2 are LNHNV and YYDKDF (reference sequence). The CDR3 DNA reads TGTGCCACCAAAACAGGGCTGAGCTCCTACGAGCAGTACTTC. Protein: CATKTGLSSYEQYF.

The rearrangement uses TRBV7-9 and TRBJ2-5, with a weak D call TRBD2 (5 bases). With 1 base removed from V and 5 bases from J, the gap between germline ends came to 11 bases. In germline, CDR1 is SEHNR, CDR2 FQNEAQ (reference sequence). The CDR3 consists of 14 residues. This chain's CDR3 is CASSLGRETETQYF. Here the CDR3 DNA reads TGTGCCAGCAGCTTAGGTAGGGAGACGGAGACCCAGTACTTC.

V is TRBV5-4 and J is TRBJ2-7; TRBD1 aligns across 10 bases. Trimming took 4 bases from V and 4 from J; bases not matched to a gene: 8. Germline values: CDR1 SGHNT, CDR2 YYREEE (reference sequence). The CDR3 length is 15 residues. The CDR3 DNA is TGTGCCAGCAGCCTACGCGACAGGGGGCCTTACGAGCAGTACTTC. Protein product: CASSLRDRGPYEQYF.

The table lists this clone with a few counts. The V gene is TRBV19, the J gene TRBJ2-2; TRBD2 matches at 8 bases. The trim removed 6 bases at V and 5 bases at J, leaving 5 bases unmatched. Germline V gene sequence: CDR1 LNHDA, CDR2 SQIVND (reference sequence). The CDR3 extends over 14 amino acids. The CDR3 coding sequence is TGTGCCAGTAGCCAGCGGGGGCAGACCGGGGAGCTGTTTTTT. Translation: CASSQRGQTGELFF. The complete variable domain, with remaining parts taken from reference TRBV19 and TRBJ2-2, reads DGGITQSPKYLFRKEGQNVTLSCEQNLNHDAMYWYRQDPGQGLRLIYYSQIVNDFQKGDIAEGYSVSREKKESFPLTVTSAQKNPTAFYLCASSQRGQTGELFFGEGSRLTVL.

This clone showed up just once. The chain links TRBV19 to TRBJ1-1, with D maybe TRBD1 (5 bases). The CDR3 totals 13 residues. Germline-derived CDR1 and CDR2 are LNHDA and SQIVND (reference sequence). V lost 4 bases, J lost 0 bases, and 6 bases lay in between. CDR3 loop: CASSRQLNTEAFF. CDR3 in DNA: TGTGCCAGTAGTAGACAGCTGAACACTGAAGCTTTCTTT.